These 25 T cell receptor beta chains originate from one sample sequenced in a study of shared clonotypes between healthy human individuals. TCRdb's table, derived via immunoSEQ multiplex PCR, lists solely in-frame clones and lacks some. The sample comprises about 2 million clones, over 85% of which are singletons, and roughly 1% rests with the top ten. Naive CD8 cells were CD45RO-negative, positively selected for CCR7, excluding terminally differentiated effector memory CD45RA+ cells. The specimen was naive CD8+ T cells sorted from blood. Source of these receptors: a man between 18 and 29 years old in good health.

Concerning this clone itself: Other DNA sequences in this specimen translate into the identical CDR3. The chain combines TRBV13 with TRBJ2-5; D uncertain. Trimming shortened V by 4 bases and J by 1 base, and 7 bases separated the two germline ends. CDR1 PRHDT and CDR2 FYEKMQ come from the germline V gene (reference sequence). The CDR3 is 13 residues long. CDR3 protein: CASSSGPQETQYF. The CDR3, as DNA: TGTGCCAGCAGCTCTGGTCCCCAAGAGACCCAGTACTTC.

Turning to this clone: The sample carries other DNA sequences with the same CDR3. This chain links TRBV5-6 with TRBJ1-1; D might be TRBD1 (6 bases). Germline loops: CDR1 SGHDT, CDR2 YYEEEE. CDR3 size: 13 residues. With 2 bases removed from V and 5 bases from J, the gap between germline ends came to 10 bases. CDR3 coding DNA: TGTGCCAGCAGCTTTGGGCAGGGGACTGAAGCTTTCTTT. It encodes CASSFGQGTEAFF.

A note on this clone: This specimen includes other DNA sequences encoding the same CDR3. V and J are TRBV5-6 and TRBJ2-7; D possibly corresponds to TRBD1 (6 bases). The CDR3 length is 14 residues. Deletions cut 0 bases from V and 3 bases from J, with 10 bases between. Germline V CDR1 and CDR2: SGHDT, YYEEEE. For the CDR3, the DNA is TGTGCCAGCAGCTTGGAAACAGGGAGCTACGAGCAGTACTTC. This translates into CASSLETGSYEQYF. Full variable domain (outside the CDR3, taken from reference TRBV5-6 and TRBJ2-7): DAGVTQSPTHLIKTRGQQVTLRCSPKSGHDTVSWYQQALGQGPQFIFQYYEEEERQRGNFPDRFSGHQFPNYSSELNVNALLLGDSALYLCASSLETGSYEQYFGPGTRLTVT.

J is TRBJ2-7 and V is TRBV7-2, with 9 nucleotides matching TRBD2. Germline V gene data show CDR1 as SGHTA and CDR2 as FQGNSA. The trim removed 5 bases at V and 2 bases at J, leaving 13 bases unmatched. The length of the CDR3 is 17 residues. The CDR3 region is CASSPQAVAGVTYEQYF. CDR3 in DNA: TGTGCCAGCAGCCCCCAGGCCGTAGCGGGGGTCACCTACGAGCAGTACTTC.

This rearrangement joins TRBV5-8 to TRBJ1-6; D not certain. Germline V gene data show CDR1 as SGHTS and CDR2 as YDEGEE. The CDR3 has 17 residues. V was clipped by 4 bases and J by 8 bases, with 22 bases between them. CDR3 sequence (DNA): TGTGCCAGCAGCCCGGTTAATGAGGGCTTTATGTATTCACCCCTCCACTTT. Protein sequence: CASSPVNEGFMYSPLHF.

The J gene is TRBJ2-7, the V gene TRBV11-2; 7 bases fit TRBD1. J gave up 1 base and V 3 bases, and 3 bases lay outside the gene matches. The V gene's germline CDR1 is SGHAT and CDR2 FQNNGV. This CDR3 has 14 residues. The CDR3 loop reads CASSLTGNSYEQYF. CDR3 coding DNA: TGTGCCAGCAGCTTGACAGGGAATTCCTACGAGCAGTACTTC.

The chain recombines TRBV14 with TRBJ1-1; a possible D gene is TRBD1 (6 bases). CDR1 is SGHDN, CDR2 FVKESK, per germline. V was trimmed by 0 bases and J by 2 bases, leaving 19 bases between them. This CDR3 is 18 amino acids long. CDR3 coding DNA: TGTGCCAGCAGCCAAGATCCCGGGGGCCTAATCCTTAACACTGAAGCTTTCTTT. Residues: CASSQDPGGLILNTEAFF.

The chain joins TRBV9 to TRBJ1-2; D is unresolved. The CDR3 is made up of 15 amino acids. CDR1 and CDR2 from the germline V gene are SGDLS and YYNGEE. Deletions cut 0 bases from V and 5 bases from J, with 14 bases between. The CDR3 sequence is CASSVALGAGYGYTF. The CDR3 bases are TGTGCCAGCAGCGTAGCTCTGGGCGCGGGGTATGGCTACACCTTC.

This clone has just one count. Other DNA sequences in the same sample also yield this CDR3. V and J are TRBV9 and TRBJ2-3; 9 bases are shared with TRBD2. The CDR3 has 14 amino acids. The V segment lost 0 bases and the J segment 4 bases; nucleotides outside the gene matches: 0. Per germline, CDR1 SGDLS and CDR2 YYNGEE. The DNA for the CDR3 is TGTGCCAGCAGCGTAGTAGCGGGAGCAGATACGCAGTATTTT. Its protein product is CASSVVAGADTQYF.

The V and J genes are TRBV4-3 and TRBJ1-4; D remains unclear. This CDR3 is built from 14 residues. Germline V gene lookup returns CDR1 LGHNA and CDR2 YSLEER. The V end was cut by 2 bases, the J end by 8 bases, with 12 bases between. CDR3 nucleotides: TGCGCCAGCAGCCAAACTGGACCAACAGAAAAACTGTTTTTT. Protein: CASSQTGPTEKLFF.

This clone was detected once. CDR3 in amino acids: CASSFPRQGGYEQYF. DNA of the CDR3: TGCGCCAGCAGCTTTCCCCGCCAGGGGGGTTACGAGCAGTACTTC. V gene TRBV5-1 combines with J gene TRBJ2-7, with D maybe TRBD1 (7 bases). The CDR3 runs to 15 residues. Looked up from germline, CDR1 is SGHRS and CDR2 is YFSETQ. V was trimmed by 2 bases and J by 4 bases, leaving 16 bases between them.

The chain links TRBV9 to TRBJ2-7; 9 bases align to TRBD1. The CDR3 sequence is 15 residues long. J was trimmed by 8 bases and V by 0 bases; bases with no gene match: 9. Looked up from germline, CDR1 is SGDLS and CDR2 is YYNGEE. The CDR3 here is CASSVDDGTGWKQYF. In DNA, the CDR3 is TGTGCCAGCAGCGTAGACGACGGGACAGGGTGGAAGCAGTACTTC.

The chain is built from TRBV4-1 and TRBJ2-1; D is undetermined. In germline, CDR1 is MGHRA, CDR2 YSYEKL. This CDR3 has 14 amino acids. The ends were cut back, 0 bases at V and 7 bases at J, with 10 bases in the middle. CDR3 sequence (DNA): TGCGCCAGCAGCCAAGATCTGGGTATGAATGAGCAGTTCTTC. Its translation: CASSQDLGMNEQFF.

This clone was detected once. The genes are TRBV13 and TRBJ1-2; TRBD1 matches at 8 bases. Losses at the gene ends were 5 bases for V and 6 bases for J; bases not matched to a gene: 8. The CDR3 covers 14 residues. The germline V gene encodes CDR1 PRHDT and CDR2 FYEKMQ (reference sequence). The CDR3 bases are TGTGCCAGCAGCCCCTCCGGGACAGGAGATGGCTACACCTTC. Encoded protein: CASSPSGTGDGYTF.

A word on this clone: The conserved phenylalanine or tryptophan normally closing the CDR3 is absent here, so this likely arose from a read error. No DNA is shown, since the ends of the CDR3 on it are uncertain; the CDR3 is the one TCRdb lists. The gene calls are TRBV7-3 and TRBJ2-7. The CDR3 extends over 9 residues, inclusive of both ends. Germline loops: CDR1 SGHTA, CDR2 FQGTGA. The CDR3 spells CASSPERAN.

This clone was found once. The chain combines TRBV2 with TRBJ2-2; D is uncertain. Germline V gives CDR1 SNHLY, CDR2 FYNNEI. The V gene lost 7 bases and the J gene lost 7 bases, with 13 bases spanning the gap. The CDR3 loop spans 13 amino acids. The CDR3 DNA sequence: TGTGCCAGCAATGGTGGCAATGTCGGGGAGCTGTTTTTT. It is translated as CASNGGNVGELFF.

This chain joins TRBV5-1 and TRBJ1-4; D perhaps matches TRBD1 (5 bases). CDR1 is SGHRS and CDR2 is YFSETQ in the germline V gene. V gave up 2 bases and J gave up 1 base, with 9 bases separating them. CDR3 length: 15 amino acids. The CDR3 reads CASSFTGGTNEKLFF. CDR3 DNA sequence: TGCGCCAGCAGCTTTACAGGAGGAACTAATGAAAAACTGTTTTTT.

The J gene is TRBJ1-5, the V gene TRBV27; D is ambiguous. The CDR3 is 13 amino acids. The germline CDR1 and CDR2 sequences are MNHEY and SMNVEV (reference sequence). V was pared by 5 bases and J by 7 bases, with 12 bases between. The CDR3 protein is CASSPLGKQPQHF. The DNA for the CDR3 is TGTGCCAGCAGTCCCTTGGGTAAGCAGCCCCAGCATTTT.

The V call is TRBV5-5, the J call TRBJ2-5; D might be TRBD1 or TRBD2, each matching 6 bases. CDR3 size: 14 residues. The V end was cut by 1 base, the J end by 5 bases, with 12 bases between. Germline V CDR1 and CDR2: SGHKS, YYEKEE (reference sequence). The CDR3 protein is CASSLIGGRETQYF. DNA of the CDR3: TGTGCCAGCAGCTTGATCGGGGGCAGGGAGACCCAGTACTTC.

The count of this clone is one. The CDR3: CASSTTGESYNEQFF. CDR3 sequence (DNA): TGTGCCAGCAGCACTACAGGGGAATCCTACAATGAGCAGTTCTTC. V gene TRBV13 combines with J gene TRBJ2-1; the match to TRBD1 covers 7 bases. CDR1 and CDR2 (germline): PRHDT, FYEKMQ (reference sequence). V trimming: 5 bases; J trimming: 1 base; junction bases outside the gene matches: 5. CDR3 length: 15 amino acids.

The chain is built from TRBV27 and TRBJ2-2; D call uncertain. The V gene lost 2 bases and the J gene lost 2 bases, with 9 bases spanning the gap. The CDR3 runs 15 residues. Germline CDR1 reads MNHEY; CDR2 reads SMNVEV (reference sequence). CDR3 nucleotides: TGTGCCAGCAGTTTAGTTAGCTCTAACACCGGGGAGCTGTTTTTT. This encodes CASSLVSSNTGELFF.

The CDR3 DNA reads TGTGCCAGCAGCCCCCCGTCGGGGATAGGCTATGGCTACACCTTC. It is translated as CASSPPSGIGYGYTF. The chain joins TRBV7-9 to TRBJ1-2; D unresolved. Trimming removed 5 bases from V and 4 bases from J, with 17 bases in between. Germline CDR1 and CDR2: SEHNR and FQNEAQ (reference sequence). The CDR3 spans 15 residues.

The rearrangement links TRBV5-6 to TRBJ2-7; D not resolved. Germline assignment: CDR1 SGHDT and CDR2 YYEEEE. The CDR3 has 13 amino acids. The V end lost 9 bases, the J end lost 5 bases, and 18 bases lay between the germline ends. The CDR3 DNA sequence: TGTGCCACTAATCACGGAAGTATGGACGAGCAGTACTTC. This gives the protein CATNHGSMDEQYF.

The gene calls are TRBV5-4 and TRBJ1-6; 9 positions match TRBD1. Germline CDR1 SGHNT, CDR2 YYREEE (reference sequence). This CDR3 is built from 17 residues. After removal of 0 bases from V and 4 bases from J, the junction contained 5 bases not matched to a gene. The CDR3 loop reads CASSLVTGGPYNSPLHF. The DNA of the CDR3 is TGTGCCAGCAGCTTGGTAACAGGGGGCCCATATAATTCACCCCTCCACTTT.

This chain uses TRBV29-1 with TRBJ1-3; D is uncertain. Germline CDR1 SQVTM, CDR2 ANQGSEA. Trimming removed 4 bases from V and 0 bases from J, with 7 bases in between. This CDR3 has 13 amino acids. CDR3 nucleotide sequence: TGCAGCGTTGTGGAAGGCTCTGGAAACACCATATATTTT. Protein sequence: CSVVEGSGNTIYF.